What follows describes a single TCR beta chain. During its preparation, the TCRbeta library received unique molecular identifiers. TCRdb recomputed calls from the PCR reads with MiXCR, one row per CDR3 protein. The table records about 250,000 distinct CDR3 sequences, 20% to 30% of them present only once. The sample originates from a study of T-cell reconstitution after alpha-beta-depleted transplantation in children. The origin of this receptor is a female patient aged 2-10 years who had a stem cell transplant for congenital amegakaryocytic thrombocytopenia, so the T cells may come from the graft donor. The sample in question was PBMCs, mostly from graft donor cells, obtained 360 days after TCRalphabeta/CD19-depleted stem cell transplant.

The DNA for the CDR3 is TGTGCCAGCAGCTTAGTGCATGAGGGGCATACGCAGTATTTT. Its translation: CASSLVHEGHTQYF. V gene TRBV7-9 combines with J gene TRBJ2-3; perhaps D is TRBD1 or TRBD2 (5 bases each). The V gene's germline CDR1 is SEHNR and CDR2 FQNEAQ (reference sequence). The length of the CDR3 is 14 residues. V was cut by 1 base and J by 7 bases, with 12 bases left in between.